Listed here are 10 T cell receptor beta chains from one sample, sequenced in a study of blood T cell repertoires in COVID-19. Clones were read by immunoSEQ multiplex PCR, and TCRdb kept only the in-frame ones, dropping some. The table lists approximately 160,000 clones, around 80% of them singletons. The source material was PBMCs or T cells enriched from blood (not recorded which). The receptors were sampled from a woman aged 50 to 60 in a cohort exposed to, infected with or recovered from COVID-19 (not recorded which).

V usage is TRBV7-2 and J usage is TRBJ1-2, with 7 bases that match TRBD1. CDR3 size: 16 residues. Germline V CDR1 and CDR2: SGHTA, FQGNSA. V was clipped by 4 bases and J by 4 bases; unmatched bases: 12. The CDR3: CASSSGPTGIAYGYTF. CDR3 nucleotide sequence: TGTGCCAGCAGCTCAGGACCGACAGGGATTGCCTATGGCTACACCTTC.

The chain is built from TRBV4-1 and TRBJ2-3; D is possibly TRBD2 (5 bases). The V gene's germline CDR1 is MGHRA and CDR2 YSYEKL. The CDR3 is 16 amino acids. V lost 0 bases, J lost 3 bases, and 13 bases lay in between. CDR3 DNA: TGCGCCAGCAGCCAAGATTCGAGGGATCTTACAGATACGCAGTATTTT. This translates into CASSQDSRDLTDTQYF.

The chain uses TRBV4-3 and TRBJ2-1; TRBD1 matches at 10 bases. V shed 6 bases and J 2 bases; nucleotides not matched to a gene: 4. This CDR3 has 15 residues. Germline assignment: CDR1 LGHNA and CDR2 YSLEER. CDR3 in amino acids: CASSKTGGAYNEQFF. CDR3 DNA sequence: TGCGCCAGCAGTAAGACAGGGGGCGCCTACAATGAGCAGTTCTTC.

The chain couples TRBV13 to TRBJ1-4; D is possibly TRBD1 (5 bases). CDR1 PRHDT and CDR2 FYEKMQ come from the germline V gene (reference sequence). The V and J ends lost 0 bases and 4 bases respectively, with 6 bases between them. The CDR3 is made up of 14 amino acids. CDR3 nucleotides: TGTGCCAGCAGCTTAGGACAGGATAATGAAAAACTGTTTTTT. Its translation is CASSLGQDNEKLFF.

This rearrangement joins TRBV27 to TRBJ1-2; D gene unclear. V dropped 5 bases and J dropped 8 bases, with 15 bases sitting between them. This CDR3 comprises 13 residues. Germline V gene sequence: CDR1 MNHEY, CDR2 SMNVEV (reference sequence). CDR3: CASSRSESAGYTF. Here the CDR3 DNA reads TGTGCCAGCAGTAGGAGCGAGTCGGCCGGCTACACCTTC.

V is TRBV28 and J is TRBJ1-2, with D perhaps TRBD1 (6 bases). The CDR3 runs to 14 residues. Trimming pared 3 bases from V and 7 bases from J, leaving 15 bases between. Germline V gene data show CDR1 as MDHEN and CDR2 as SYDVKM. CDR3 nucleotides: TGTGCCAGCAGTTTGGTTCAGGGGAGAGGTGGCTACACCTTC. Its translation: CASSLVQGRGGYTF.

The CDR3 reads CASSENTSGANVLTF. The CDR3 DNA sequence: TGTGCCAGCAGTGAGAATACCTCTGGGGCCAACGTCCTGACTTTC. The chain has TRBV28 and TRBJ2-6; D is ambiguous. The CDR3 consists of 15 residues. Germline-derived CDR1 and CDR2 are MDHEN and SYDVKM. V lost 5 bases, J lost 0 bases, and 8 bases lay in between.

The chain uses TRBV19 and TRBJ2-1, with D perhaps TRBD2 (6 bases). The ends were cut back, 6 bases at V and 9 bases at J, with 15 bases in the middle. The CDR3 covers 13 residues. The germline CDR1 and CDR2 sequences are LNHDA and SQIVND (reference sequence). CDR3 nucleotide sequence: TGTGCCAGTAGCCCGACTAGAGACCGTGAGCAGTTCTTC. It is translated as CASSPTRDREQFF.

This clone was seen a handful of times. The V call is TRBV5-4, the J call TRBJ2-2; TRBD1 might be the D (7 bases). Germline V lookup: CDR1 SGHNT, CDR2 YYREEE (reference sequence). Trimming took 4 bases from V and 5 from J, leaving 15 bases between them. This CDR3 is 15 amino acids long. CDR3 in amino acids: CASSPGGGKTGELFF. The CDR3 nucleotides are TGTGCCAGCAGCCCCGGAGGGGGCAAAACCGGGGAGCTGTTTTTT.

This chain connects TRBV5-4 to TRBJ1-1; maybe TRBD1 (5 bases). CDR3 length: 14 amino acids. CDR1 is SGHNT and CDR2 is YYREEE in the germline V gene (reference sequence). Trimming left V 0 bases short and J 2 bases short, with 8 bases between. The CDR3 sequence is CASSLAGHNTEAFF. Written as DNA, the CDR3 is TGTGCCAGCAGCTTGGCCGGACATAACACTGAAGCTTTCTTT.